A selection of T cell receptor beta chains follows, all from one sample in a study of blood T cell repertoires in COVID-19. Here immunoSEQ multiplex PCR was the method, and the copy in TCRdb shows in-frame clones only, minus some. The sample shows a few hundred thousand clones, about 79% of them seen only once. Sequenced material: peripheral blood. The receptor set was obtained from a woman between 40 and 55 years old who had recovered from COVID-19. Both conserved end residues are part of each CDR3. D genes are given only for firm matches. Some rows mark clone size as missing; the rest say once, few, many or name a class of expanded clone.

j_gene,v_gene,d_gene,abundance,len,CDR3nt,CDR3aa
TRBJ2-2,TRBV21-1,-,-,21,TGTGCCAGCAGCAAAGCCCCTGACCGGGACAGGTATTTAACAAACACCGGGGAGCTGTTTTTT,CASSKAPDRDRYLTNTGELFF
TRBJ1-1,TRBV7-2,-,-,11,TGTGCCAGCAGCCCGGGGACAGAAGCTTTCTTT,CASSPGTEAFF
TRBJ1-2,TRBV5-6,-,-,15,TGTGCCAGCAGCTTCTTGACTCAGGGAAACGATGGCTACACCTTC,CASSFLTQGNDGYTF
TRBJ1-2,TRBV6-1,-,-,13,TGTGCCAGCAGTGAGGCAGGGGATGATGGCTACACCTTC,CASSEAGDDGYTF
TRBJ1-6,TRBV28,-,-,13,TGTGCCAGCAGTTACGGGTATAATTCACCCCTCCACTTT,CASSYGYNSPLHF
TRBJ1-1,TRBV15,-,many,15,TGTGCCACCAGCAGAGATCAACTGATGAACACTGAAGCTTTCTTT,CATSRDQLMNTEAFF
TRBJ1-2,TRBV7-9,-,-,12,TGTGCCAGCAGCTTAGACCTACGGGGCTACACCTTC,CASSLDLRGYTF
TRBJ2-3,TRBV9,-,-,15,TGTGCCAGCAGCCAAGGAGGGGGCCTCACAGATACGCAGTATTTT,CASSQGGGLTDTQYF
TRBJ1-6,TRBV11-2,TRBD1,-,13,TGTGCCAGCTCTGGACAGGGTAATTCACCCCTCCACTTT,CASSGQGNSPLHF
TRBJ1-1,TRBV3-1/TRBV3-2,-,-,13,TGTGCCAGCAGCCAAGATTGGAGGACTGAAGCTTTCTTT,CASSQDWRTEAFF
TRBJ2-7,TRBV7-9,-,-,14,TGTGCCAGCAGCTTAAGTGGCGGACAGCTAGAGCAGTACTTC,CASSLSGGQLEQYF
TRBJ2-3,TRBV18,TRBD1,-,15,TGTGCCAGCTCACTGGGACAGGCGGACGCAGATACGCAGTATTTT,CASSLGQADADTQYF
TRBJ1-4,TRBV5-4,-,-,15,TGTGCCAGCAGCCGGGACACCTCGGGCAGTGAAAAACTGTTTTTT,CASSRDTSGSEKLFF
TRBJ1-4,TRBV5-4,-,-,16,TGTGCCAGCAGCTTGGCTGCAGGTAGAACCGGTGAAAAACTGTTTTTT,CASSLAAGRTGEKLFF
TRBJ2-3,TRBV7-2,-,once,13,TGTGCCAGCAGCTTGGGCCAGCCAGATACGCAGTATTTT,CASSLGQPDTQYF
TRBJ2-6,TRBV11-2,-,-,14,TGTGCCAGTGGACAGAGCTCTGGGGCCAACGTCCTGACTTTC,CASGQSSGANVLTF
TRBJ1-5,TRBV6-2/TRBV6-3,TRBD1,-,18,TGTGCCAGCAGTTACTCTACGCAGACAGGGCCTGAGAATCAGCCCCAGCATTTT,CASSYSTQTGPENQPQHF
TRBJ2-5,TRBV3-1/TRBV3-2,-,-,16,TGTGCCAGCAGCCAAGATCTTGGGGACACAAAAGAGACCCAGTACTTC,CASSQDLGDTKETQYF
TRBJ1-4,TRBV2,-,-,13,TGTGCCAGCATTTGGGACATCGCGGAAAAACTGTTTTTT,CASIWDIAEKLFF
TRBJ2-2,TRBV6-2/TRBV6-3,TRBD2,-,16,TGTGCCAGCAGTTCCGGGACTAGCGCTTTTGCCGGGGAGCTGTTTTTT,CASSSGTSAFAGELFF
TRBJ2-3,TRBV4-2,-,-,16,TGTGCCAGCAGCCAAGGGACAGCCTTTAGCACAGATACGCAGTATTTT,CASSQGTAFSTDTQYF
TRBJ1-1,TRBV7-2,-,-,14,TGTGCCACAAAGCGGACAGCTGGGAACACTGAAGCTTTCTTT,CATKRTAGNTEAFF
TRBJ2-1,TRBV19,-,-,15,TGTGCCAGTAGTATTTCGCGACAGCCTGGGAATGAGCAGTTCTTC,CASSISRQPGNEQFF
TRBJ2-3,TRBV3-1/TRBV3-2,TRBD2,-,15,TGTGCCAGCAGCCTGGGACTAGCGGGGGAAGATACGCAGTATTTT,CASSLGLAGEDTQYF
TRBJ1-3,TRBV7-7,TRBD1,-,15,TGTGCTAGCAGCCCCGGGACAGGATCTGGAAACACCATATATTTT,CASSPGTGSGNTIYF
TRBJ1-2,TRBV19,-,-,16,TGTGCCAGTAGGTCGGAGGCCAAACCCACCAACTATGGCTACACCTTC,CASRSEAKPTNYGYTF
TRBJ1-1,TRBV5-1,TRBD1,-,14,TGCGCCAGCAGCATAAATACAGGGGATGGTGAAGCTTTCTTT,CASSINTGDGEAFF
TRBJ2-7,TRBV5-1,-,-,17,TGCGCCAGCAGCCACCGTATCCTGGACACTCCGTCCTACGAGCAGTACTTC,CASSHRILDTPSYEQYF